The 27 T cell receptor beta chains given below trace back to one sample, sequenced in a study of blood T cell repertoires in COVID-19. Profiled with immunoSEQ multiplex PCR; TCRdb holds only in-frame clones, not every one. The repertoire consists of 100,000 to 120,000 clones, with around 84% occurring once and the leading ten covering approximately 13%. The specimen sequenced was peripheral blood. These receptors came from a human donor in a cohort sampled during active COVID-19.

The V gene is TRBV6-4, the J gene TRBJ2-1, with TRBD2 matching 9 bases. Per the germline V gene, CDR1 is MRHNA and CDR2 is SNTAGT. This CDR3 has 15 amino acids. Trimming removed 5 bases from V and 4 bases from J; junction bases left unmatched: 6. CDR3 loop: CASSPSGAQYNEQFF. The CDR3 nucleotides are TGTGCCAGCAGTCCTAGCGGGGCCCAGTACAATGAGCAGTTCTTC.

V and J are TRBV28 and TRBJ1-1; no firm D call. The V gene's germline CDR1 is MDHEN and CDR2 SYDVKM. Trimming took 2 bases from V and 4 from J, leaving 17 bases between them. This CDR3 spans 16 amino acids. CDR3 bases: TGTGCCAGCAGTTTAATATCGTCGGCCCGGGGCACTGAAGCTTTCTTT. Translation gives CASSLISSARGTEAFF.

This clone appeared a few times. This chain joins TRBV4-3 and TRBJ1-5; D is unresolved. The CDR3 consists of 15 residues. The ends were cut back, 0 bases at V and 1 base at J, with 7 bases in the middle. Looked up from germline, CDR1 is LGHNA and CDR2 is YSLEER. The CDR3 loop reads CASSQDSGSNQPQHF. The CDR3 coding sequence is TGCGCCAGCAGCCAAGATTCAGGCAGCAATCAGCCCCAGCATTTT.

This chain joins TRBV29-1 and TRBJ1-1; TRBD1 might be the D (6 bases). Germline CDR1 reads SQVTM; CDR2 reads ANQGSEA. V shed 6 bases and J shed 4 bases, with 15 bases lying between them. CDR3 length: 13 amino acids. CDR3 coding DNA: TGCAGCGTCGTGACAGGACCCGGCACTGAAGCTTTCTTT. As protein: CSVVTGPGTEAFF.

The chain combines TRBV3-1 (or the pseudogene TRBV3-2) with TRBJ1-1, with a weak D call TRBD1 (5 bases). Germline-derived CDR1 and CDR2 are LGHDT and YNNKEL (reference sequence). The CDR3 sequence is 13 residues long. Trimming cost V 1 base and J 8 bases, with 11 bases left between them. The CDR3 sequence is CASSQGGKYEAFF. The CDR3 nucleotides read TGTGCCAGCAGCCAAGGGGGCAAATACGAAGCTTTCTTT.

The chain employs TRBV7-2 and TRBJ2-3, with TRBD2 matching over 8 bases. There are 16 residues in the CDR3. Trimming took 3 bases from V and 7 from J; bases not matched to a gene: 12. Germline V CDR1 and CDR2: SGHTA, FQGNSA. This CDR3 reads CASSLVAGGGGNTQYF. CDR3 DNA sequence: TGTGCCAGCAGCTTGGTGGCGGGGGGCGGGGGAAATACGCAGTATTTT.

V and J are TRBV19 and TRBJ2-3, with D possibly TRBD2 on 6 matching bases. The CDR3 contains 15 residues. The germline V gene has CDR1 LNHDA and CDR2 SQIVND (reference sequence). V was cut by 6 bases and J by 4 bases, with 17 bases left in between. CDR3 residues: CASRTGRTFADTQYF. The CDR3 DNA reads TGTGCCAGTAGAACCGGGAGAACATTCGCAGATACGCAGTATTTT.

This clone has just a few counts. The chain is built from TRBV4-1 and TRBJ1-4, with no clear D. The CDR3 totals 16 residues. Germline values: CDR1 MGHRA, CDR2 YSYEKL. Trimming pared 4 bases from V and 1 base from J, leaving 13 bases between. This CDR3 is CASSRGVGVTNEKLFF. For the CDR3, the DNA is TGCGCCAGCAGCCGCGGAGTAGGTGTAACTAATGAAAAACTGTTTTTT.

This sequence joins TRBV4-3 and TRBJ1-2; possibly TRBD1 for D (6 bases). This CDR3 comprises 14 residues. Trimming pared 0 bases from V and 5 bases from J, leaving 10 bases between. Germline V lookup: CDR1 LGHNA, CDR2 YSLEER. As DNA, the CDR3 is TGCGCCAGCAGCCAAGATACAGGGATGTATGGCTACACCTTC. It specifies CASSQDTGMYGYTF.

This rearrangement joins TRBV19 to TRBJ1-3; maybe TRBD1 (6 bases). The CDR3 runs 17 residues. Trimming removed 5 bases from V and 0 bases from J, with 17 bases in between. Germline assignment: CDR1 LNHDA and CDR2 SQIVND (reference sequence). The CDR3 nucleotides are TGTGCCAGTAGTTCGAGAGAGGGGGTGACCTCTGGAAACACCATATATTTT. Amino acids: CASSSREGVTSGNTIYF.

The chain uses TRBV3-1 (or the pseudogene TRBV3-2) and TRBJ2-2; TRBD2 aligns across 7 bases. After removal of 1 base from V and 4 bases from J, the junction contained 3 bases not matched to a gene. In germline, CDR1 is LGHDT, CDR2 YNNKEL (reference sequence). This CDR3 spans 15 amino acids. Here the CDR3 DNA reads TGTGCCAGCAGCCAAGGGCCGGGGGGCACCGGGGAGCTGTTTTTT. It encodes CASSQGPGGTGELFF.

This rearrangement joins TRBV7-2 to TRBJ2-7, with D perhaps matching TRBD2 (5 bases). Trimming removed 4 bases from V and 6 bases from J, with 16 bases in between. Germline-derived CDR1 and CDR2 are SGHTA and FQGNSA. This CDR3 has 14 residues. The CDR3 DNA reads as TGTGCCAGCAGCTCCCGACCCGGGGTGGCCGAGCAGTACTTC. This encodes CASSSRPGVAEQYF.

The chain employs TRBV6-5 and TRBJ1-2; a possible D gene is TRBD1 (5 bases). Germline V lookup: CDR1 MNHEY, CDR2 SVGAGI. V dropped 0 bases and J dropped 9 bases, with 8 bases sitting between them. This CDR3 comprises 12 residues. CDR3 residues: CASSYSGGSYTF. The CDR3 DNA reads TGTGCCAGCAGTTACTCCGGGGGGAGCTACACCTTC.

V gene TRBV7-8 combines with J gene TRBJ1-6; 7 bases match TRBD1. Germline V gene data show CDR1 as SGHVS and CDR2 as FQNEAQ. The CDR3 length is 15 residues. V trimming: 5 bases; J trimming: 7 bases; junction bases outside the gene matches: 8. The CDR3 DNA reads TGTGCCAGCAGCCGAGGGGGCGGAGGGAATTCACCCCTCCACTTT. Its translation: CASSRGGGGNSPLHF. Full variable domain (rest looked up from reference TRBV7-8 and TRBJ1-6): GAGVSQSPRYKVAKRGQDVALRCDPISGHVSLFWYQQALGQGPEFLTYFQNEAQLDKSGLPSDRFFAERPEGSVSTLKIQRTQQEDSAVYLCASSRGGGGNSPLHFGNGTRLTVT.

The chain uses TRBV7-3 and TRBJ2-3; 9 bases align to TRBD2. This CDR3 has 15 amino acids. The germline CDR1 and CDR2 sequences are SGHTA and FQGTGA. With 4 bases clipped from V and 2 bases from J, the junction kept 4 bases outside the gene matches. The CDR3 loop is CASSSSSGATDTQYF. The CDR3 coding sequence is TGTGCCAGCAGCTCCTCTAGCGGGGCCACAGATACGCAGTATTTT.

This clone was observed a few times. The chain links TRBV7-2 to TRBJ2-2, with a tentative D call TRBD1 (6 bases). The CDR3 consists of 17 residues. Trimming stripped 0 bases from V and 7 bases from J, with 18 bases between. Germline V gene data show CDR1 as SGHTA and CDR2 as FQGNSA. The CDR3 DNA reads TGTGCCAGCAGCTTAGCGCAGGGGCAGGGGATTAACGGGGAGCTGTTTTTT. This translates into CASSLAQGQGINGELFF.

The rearrangement joins TRBV28 to TRBJ1-5, with D perhaps matching TRBD1 (6 bases). Germline CDR1 and CDR2: MDHEN and SYDVKM. The CDR3 has 14 amino acids. The V gene lost 6 bases and the J gene lost 4 bases, with 13 bases spanning the gap. As DNA, the CDR3 is TGTGCCAGCAGGGTAGTGGGGGCTAATCAGCCCCAGCATTTT. Translated, it gives CASRVVGANQPQHF.

V gene TRBV10-2 combines with J gene TRBJ1-1; 7 nucleotides align to TRBD1. The junction had 7 bases not matched to a gene; V was cut back by 7 bases and J by 2 bases. This CDR3 has 14 amino acids. In germline, CDR1 is WSHSY, CDR2 SAAADI. CDR3 amino acids: CASKGAGGNTEAFF. CDR3 bases: TGCGCCAGCAAGGGGGCAGGGGGTAACACTGAAGCTTTCTTT.

The chain carries TRBV7-8 and TRBJ1-3; 9 nucleotides agree with TRBD1. Per germline, CDR1 SGHVS and CDR2 FQNEAQ. The CDR3 length is 18 residues. Losses at the gene ends were 4 bases for V and 2 bases for J; bases not matched to a gene: 12. The CDR3 bases are TGTGCCAGCAGCTACGGGTGGGACTGGACAGGGGCTGGAAACACCATATATTTT. This translates into CASSYGWDWTGAGNTIYF.

The chain has TRBV4-2 and TRBJ2-1, with 8 bases identical to TRBD2. Germline CDR1 reads LGHNA; CDR2 reads YNFKEQ. The CDR3 has 17 amino acids. J was trimmed by 0 bases and V by 0 bases; bases with no gene match: 4. Here the CDR3 reads CASSQDLGTSSYNEQFF. Here the CDR3 DNA reads TGTGCCAGCAGCCAAGATCTTGGGACTAGCTCCTACAATGAGCAGTTCTTC.

V gene TRBV11-2 combines with J gene TRBJ2-5; 12 bases agree with TRBD1. The CDR3 loop spans 16 amino acids. Per the germline V gene, CDR1 is SGHAT and CDR2 is FQNNGV. V shed 3 bases and J 2 bases; nucleotides not matched to a gene: 4. CDR3 DNA sequence: TGTGCCAGCAGCTTGGGGACAGGGGGCCCTCAAGAGACCCAGTACTTC. Its protein is CASSLGTGGPQETQYF.

This chain links TRBV7-2 with TRBJ1-5; TRBD1 matches 9 bases. Germline V gives CDR1 SGHTA, CDR2 FQGNSA. Trimming removed 5 bases from V and 3 bases from J; junction bases left unmatched: 5. The CDR3 loop spans 15 amino acids. The CDR3 reads CASSEGQGLNQPQHF. CDR3 bases: TGTGCCAGCAGCGAGGGACAGGGTCTCAATCAGCCCCAGCATTTT.

This clone was detected only a few times. The J gene is TRBJ1-4, the V gene TRBV3-1 (or the pseudogene TRBV3-2); perhaps TRBD1 as D (5 bases). CDR1 is LGHDT, CDR2 YNNKEL, per germline (reference sequence). The CDR3 has 14 residues. V lost 4 bases to trimming and J lost 0 bases, with 6 bases between them. The CDR3 spells CASSLRATNEKLFF. For the CDR3, the DNA is TGTGCCAGCAGCCTCAGGGCAACTAATGAAAAACTGTTTTTT.

This clone has more than one count but fewer than ten. The chain combines TRBV29-1 with TRBJ1-1, with 7 bases matching TRBD1. Germline values: CDR1 SQVTM, CDR2 ANQGSEA. Trimming at V came to 5 bases and at J to 5 bases, leaving 8 bases not matched to a gene. CDR3 length equals 13 residues. CDR3 nucleotide sequence: TGCAGCGTTATGGACAGGCCGGATACTGAAGCTTTCTTT. This encodes CSVMDRPDTEAFF.

This clone has just a few counts. The V gene is TRBV9, the J gene TRBJ2-5; 8 nucleotides match TRBD1. From germline, CDR1 is SGDLS and CDR2 YYNGEE. V shed 1 base and J 5 bases; nucleotides not matched to a gene: 10. The CDR3 loop spans 16 amino acids. CDR3 DNA: TGTGCCAGCAGCGTAACGGGAACTTGGACAGGGGAGACCCAGTACTTC. Its translation is CASSVTGTWTGETQYF.

The chain carries TRBV2 and TRBJ1-6; no clear D. The ends were cut back, 0 bases at V and 8 bases at J, with 11 bases in the middle. This CDR3 has 15 amino acids. Germline assignment: CDR1 SNHLY and CDR2 FYNNEI. The CDR3 reads CASSEAPELYSPLHF. The CDR3 DNA follows: TGTGCCAGCAGTGAAGCTCCCGAGCTATATTCACCCCTCCACTTT.

This clone has a single count. The chain has TRBV3-1 (or the pseudogene TRBV3-2) and TRBJ1-1; TRBD1 aligns across 8 bases. After removal of 1 base from V and 5 bases from J, the junction contained 9 bases not matched to a gene. The CDR3 is 16 amino acids. The germline CDR1 and CDR2 sequences are LGHDT and YNNKEL (reference sequence). The CDR3 protein is CASSQGGQGTNTEAFF. The CDR3 bases are TGTGCCAGCAGCCAAGGTGGACAGGGAACCAATACTGAAGCTTTCTTT.